The following is a T cell receptor (beta chain) sequence with its context. These data originate in a study of blood T cells in healthy people across ages. With a J-beta primer mix and a sample-barcoded 5' primer, a second PCR ran about 6 to 11 cycles. TCRdb re-called the 5' RACE reads with MiXCR, one entry per CDR3 protein. The sample lists 650,000 to 1,000,000 distinct CDR3 sequences; around half were seen once. Germline V CDR1 and CDR2: DFQATT, SNEGSKA (reference sequence). The CDR3 spans 12 residues. The specimen sequenced was blood. V gene TRBV20-1 combines with J gene TRBJ1-2, with 8 bases lining up with TRBD1. The sequence was collected from a man aged 80 or over in good health. The CDR3 nucleotides read TGCAGCGTGCCCCAGGGGGCGCATGGCTACACCTTC. Its protein is CSVPQGAHGYTF.